The rows below give T cell receptor beta chains drawn from one sample of a study of immune evolution from preneoplasia to lung adenocarcinoma. Clones were sequenced by immunoSEQ multiplex PCR, and TCRdb holds only the in-frame ones, with some missing. The sample has roughly 40,000 clones; roughly 68% are singletons. The source material was FFPE invasive lung adenocarcinoma tissue. These TCRs come from a person aged 55-75 years with lung adenocarcinoma. CDR3s include the opening cysteine and the closing phenylalanine or tryptophan. The order of the fields is CDR3 length, D gene, J gene, V gene, clone size, CDR3 DNA, CDR3 protein. A D gene is named only where the DNA matches it firmly. Not all rows give a size; the values are once, few, many and, for expanded clones, a class.

12 TRBD1 TRBJ1-2 TRBV11-2 . TGTGCCAGCAGCTCGACAGGGAATGGCTACACCTTC CASSSTGNGYTF
12 . TRBJ1-1 TRBV6-6 few TGTGCCAGCAGTTACCGCAACACTGAAGCTTTCTTT CASSYRNTEAFF
14 TRBD1 TRBJ2-1 TRBV7-2 . TGTGCCAGCAGCCGGGACAGGGGAGGGAATGAGCAGTTCTTC CASSRDRGGNEQFF
14 . TRBJ2-3 TRBV4-2 . TGTGCCAGCAGCCAAGGGACTACGGAGGATACGCAGTATTTT CASSQGTTEDTQYF
19 TRBD2 TRBJ2-4 TRBV5-6 . TGTGCCAGCAGTCTCGGTGTGGTAGCGGGAGGGAGGGCCAAAAACATTCAGTACTTC CASSLGVVAGGRAKNIQYF
13 TRBD2 TRBJ2-7 TRBV29-1 . TGCAGCGTTGGCCTAGCGGCCACCTACGAGCAGTACTTC CSVGLAATYEQYF
15 TRBD2 TRBJ2-2 TRBV9 . TGTGCCAGCATGACTAGCGGGAGTGTGCCCGGGGAGCTGTTTTTT CASMTSGSVPGELFF
14 TRBD2 TRBJ2-5 TRBV9 few TGTGCCAGCAGCGCAGGACTAGCGGGGGAGACCCAGTACTTC CASSAGLAGETQYF
12 TRBD1 TRBJ2-4 TRBV11-2 . TGTGCCAGCACCGGGACAGGACAGGGTCAGTACTTC CASTGTGQGQYF
14 TRBD1 TRBJ2-3 TRBV18 once TGTGCCAGCTCACTCCACCAGGGGGTAGATACGCAGTATTTT CASSLHQGVDTQYF